This TCR beta chain was identified in a study of T cell responses to AZD1222 COVID-19 vaccine. This clone was seen once. There are 15 residues in the CDR3. This table comes from immunoSEQ multiplex PCR, and its TCRdb copy is limited to in-frame clones, with some not included. The profile covers about 160,000 clones, with 92% appearing a single time and about 4.5% taken by the ten largest. This sample comprised peripheral blood, obtained on day 0 of MenACWY control vaccination. This chain uses TRBV21-1 with TRBJ1-3; the table assigns TRBD1, which was not confirmed against the DNA. TRBV21-1 is a listed pseudogene. The sequence was obtained from an adult in good health. The CDR3 is CASSKAGTAGNTIYF. Here the CDR3 DNA reads TGTGCCAGCAGCAAAGCCGGGACAGCTGGAAACACCATATATTTT.